The 27 T cell receptor beta chains reported below all come from one sample, sequenced in a study of shared clonotypes between healthy human individuals. The table came from immunoSEQ multiplex PCR; TCRdb's copy has only in-frame clones and leaves some out. The sample holds approximately 460,000 clones, approximately 77% seen once. The specimen was PBMCs. The receptors here all came from a middle-aged woman in good health. Some clones in this sample may be carry-over from other donors' samples.

The chain employs TRBV9 and TRBJ2-3; D might be TRBD2 (5 bases). Germline V gene sequence: CDR1 SGDLS, CDR2 YYNGEE. The V end lost 0 bases, the J end lost 0 bases, and 14 bases lay between the germline ends. The CDR3 is made up of 17 amino acids. The CDR3 here is CASSVGALAASTDTQYF. CDR3 in DNA: TGTGCCAGCAGCGTAGGGGCCCTAGCAGCTAGCACAGATACGCAGTATTTT. The whole variable domain, remainder taken from reference TRBV9 and TRBJ2-3, is DSGVTQTPKHLITATGQRVTLRCSPRSGDLSVYWYQQSLDQGLQFLIQYYNGEERAKGNILERFSAQQFPDLHSELNLSSLELGDSALYFCASSVGALAASTDTQYFGPGTRLTVL.

As for this clone: A far larger clone is one base from this, pointing to a likely read error. DNA for the CDR3: TGTGCCTGGAGTGTGATACAAAGCAATCTGCCCCAGCATTTT. Translation gives CAWSVIQSNLPQHF. This chain uses TRBV30 with TRBJ1-5; D call uncertain. The CDR3 totals 14 residues. Germline-derived CDR1 and CDR2 are GTSNPN and SVGIG (reference sequence). Complete variable domain (other parts from reference TRBV30 and TRBJ1-5): SQTIHQWPATLVQPVGSPLSLECTVEGTSNPNLYWYRQAAGRGLQLLFYSVGIGQISSEVPQNLSASRPQDRQFILSSKKLLLSDSGFYLCAWSVIQSNLPQHFGDGTRLSIL.

Comment on this clone: The same CDR3 is also encoded by other DNA sequences in this sample. J is TRBJ2-2 and V is TRBV28; D is undetermined. The CDR3 loop spans 14 amino acids. Per the germline V gene, CDR1 is MDHEN and CDR2 is SYDVKM. V was pared by 4 bases and J by 4 bases, with 10 bases between. The CDR3 loop reads CASSSPGGTGELFF. CDR3 sequence (DNA): TGTGCCAGCAGTTCCCCTGGCGGCACCGGGGAGCTGTTTTTT.

This rearrangement joins TRBV19 to TRBJ2-1; 10 positions agree with TRBD1. Unmatched junction bases numbered 2, after V lost 3 bases and J lost 6 bases. The CDR3 extends over 14 amino acids. Germline lookup yields CDR1 LNHDA and CDR2 SQIVND (reference sequence). The CDR3 spells CASSIRTGGNEQFF. As DNA, the CDR3 is TGTGCCAGTAGTATCCGGACAGGGGGCAATGAGCAGTTCTTC.

V is TRBV5-1 and J is TRBJ2-7; possible D gene TRBD2, 6 bases. V lost 4 bases to trimming and J lost 2 bases, with 13 bases between them. Germline-derived CDR1 and CDR2 are SGHRS and YFSETQ. CDR3 size: 14 residues. The CDR3 loop is CASSQFAGPYEQYF. CDR3 in DNA: TGCGCCAGCAGCCAATTTGCGGGGCCCTACGAGCAGTACTTC.

Details on this clone: It is likely a read error: a sequence one base away is far more abundant. The rearrangement links TRBV10-3 to TRBJ2-5, with 10 bases matching TRBD1. The CDR3 consists of 15 residues. Germline V gives CDR1 ENHRY, CDR2 SYGVKD. The CDR3 region is CVISVGQGRVREQYF. CDR3 sequence (DNA): TGTGTCATCAGTGTGGGACAGGGGAGGGTACGAGAGCAGTACTTC.

The chain employs TRBV9 and TRBJ1-2, with D tentatively TRBD1 (6 bases). The germline V gene encodes CDR1 SGDLS and CDR2 YYNGEE. The CDR3 sequence is 18 residues long. Trimming stripped 4 bases from V and 1 base from J, with 23 bases between. The CDR3 sequence: CASSPVLEGDKINYGYTF. The CDR3 coding sequence is TGTGCCAGCAGCCCCGTGCTTGAGGGGGATAAGATTAACTATGGCTACACCTTC.

This chain connects TRBV6-6 to TRBJ1-1; D is unresolved. CDR3 length: 14 residues. CDR1 is MNHNY and CDR2 is SVGAGI in the germline V gene (reference sequence). Trimming removed 2 bases from V and 2 bases from J, with 9 bases in between. CDR3 residues: CASSYGPLNTEAFF. The CDR3 nucleotides are TGTGCCAGCAGTTACGGGCCTTTAAACACTGAAGCTTTCTTT.

In its sample, this clone was seen once. The V call is TRBV6-6, the J call TRBJ2-7; 9 bases are a match to TRBD1. Germline loops: CDR1 MNHNY, CDR2 SVGAGI (reference sequence). Losses at the gene ends were 0 bases for V and 5 bases for J; bases not matched to a gene: 5. The CDR3 is made up of 15 amino acids. The CDR3 DNA sequence: TGTGCCAGCAGTTACTCGGGACAGGGTTTCAACGAGCAGTACTTC. Protein sequence: CASSYSGQGFNEQYF.

V usage is TRBV27 and J usage is TRBJ2-7; no definite D call. The length of the CDR3 is 16 residues. The germline gives CDR1 MNHEY, CDR2 SMNVEV (reference sequence). V dropped 5 bases and J dropped 0 bases, with 17 bases sitting between them. As DNA, the CDR3 is TGTGCCAGCAGTCCCCTACTATACAAAAACTCCTACGAGCAGTACTTC. It specifies CASSPLLYKNSYEQYF.

J is TRBJ1-1 and V is TRBV2; D gene uncertain. The CDR3 has 14 amino acids. With 1 base removed from V and 1 base from J, the gap between germline ends came to 7 bases. Germline assignment: CDR1 SNHLY and CDR2 FYNNEI. CDR3 region: CASSEGEWNTEAFF. The CDR3 region has the DNA TGTGCCAGCAGTGAAGGGGAGTGGAACACTGAAGCTTTCTTT.

The chain recombines TRBV4-3 with TRBJ1-1; 12 positions match TRBD1. J lost 5 bases, V lost 0 bases, and 4 bases had no gene match. CDR1 and CDR2 from the germline V gene are LGHNA and YSLEER. CDR3 size: 16 residues. CDR3 in DNA: TGCGCCAGCAGCCAAGAGGGACAGGGGGCCCAGACTGAAGCTTTCTTT. This encodes CASSQEGQGAQTEAFF.

The rearrangement uses TRBV9 and TRBJ1-4, with D perhaps matching TRBD1 (5 bases). Trimming removed 0 bases at V and 1 base at J, with 10 bases between. CDR1 SGDLS and CDR2 YYNGEE come from the germline V gene. This CDR3 has 16 amino acids. The CDR3 here is CASSVGTTGTNEKLFF. DNA of the CDR3: TGTGCCAGCAGCGTAGGGACAACAGGAACTAATGAAAAACTGTTTTTT.

The chain couples TRBV7-9 to TRBJ2-1; 10 nucleotides match TRBD2. Trimming cost V 6 bases and J 3 bases; bases outside gene matches: 5. This CDR3 has 15 residues. Germline values: CDR1 SEHNR, CDR2 FQNEAQ (reference sequence). CDR3 sequence: CASRASGSVYNEQFF. CDR3 nucleotide sequence: TGTGCCAGCAGGGCTAGCGGGAGTGTCTACAATGAGCAGTTCTTC.

CDR3 DNA: TGTGCCAGCAGTCCACCCGCCGACAGGTTCTCTGGAAACACCATATATTTT. Its translation: CASSPPADRFSGNTIYF. This sequence joins TRBV28 and TRBJ1-3, with D perhaps matching TRBD1 (6 bases). Germline CDR1 and CDR2: MDHEN and SYDVKM. This CDR3 has 17 residues. V was cut by 5 bases and J by 0 bases, with 17 bases left in between.

V usage is TRBV9 and J usage is TRBJ1-5; no firm D call. The V end lost 0 bases, the J end lost 1 base, and 5 bases lay between the germline ends. The germline V gene has CDR1 SGDLS and CDR2 YYNGEE. The CDR3 totals 14 residues. CDR3 nucleotide sequence: TGTGCCAGCAGCGTAGATTGGAGCAATCAGCCCCAGCATTTT. It is translated as CASSVDWSNQPQHF.

The chain employs TRBV7-2 and TRBJ2-1, with 10 bases matching TRBD1. V lost 3 bases to trimming and J lost 7 bases; unmatched junction nucleotides: 3. This CDR3 is built from 14 residues. Germline assignment: CDR1 SGHTA and CDR2 FQGNSA. CDR3 in DNA: TGTGCCAGCAGCTTCGACAGGGGGCCAAATGAGCAGTTCTTC. This codes for CASSFDRGPNEQFF.

The chain combines TRBV10-3 with TRBJ2-3; TRBD1 matches 11 bases. The CDR3 runs 16 residues. Germline V gene data show CDR1 as ENHRY and CDR2 as SYGVKD. The ends lost 4 bases at V and 8 bases at J; junction bases unmatched: 11. CDR3 DNA: TGTGCCATCAGTGTTGGGACAGGGGGGGATTTCGGTACGCAGTATTTT. This encodes CAISVGTGGDFGTQYF.

The gene calls are TRBV29-1 and TRBJ2-3; D call uncertain. Trimming stripped 4 bases from V and 2 bases from J, with 10 bases between. The CDR3 has 13 residues. Germline assignment: CDR1 SQVTM and CDR2 ANQGSEA. The CDR3 reads CSVVWQFTDTQYF. The CDR3, as DNA: TGCAGCGTTGTGTGGCAGTTCACAGATACGCAGTATTTT.

The V call is TRBV5-1, the J call TRBJ1-2; D is ambiguous. Trimming left V 0 bases short and J 14 bases short, with 17 bases between. The CDR3 is 13 residues long. The germline gives CDR1 SGHRS, CDR2 YFSETQ. The CDR3 protein is CASSLEVEDWRTF. The CDR3 region has the DNA TGCGCCAGCAGCTTGGAGGTCGAGGACTGGAGGACCTTC. Full variable domain (missing parts from reference TRBV5-1 and TRBJ1-2): KAGVTQTPRYLIKTRGQQVTLSCSPISGHRSVSWYQQTPGQGLQFLFEYFSETQRNKGNFPGRFSGRQFSNSRSEMNVSTLELGDSALYLCASSLEVEDWRTFGSGTRLTVV.

The CDR3 reads CASSPRLQETQYF. In DNA, the CDR3 is TGTGCCAGCTCACCACGCCTCCAAGAGACCCAGTACTTC. V gene TRBV18 combines with J gene TRBJ2-5; D gene uncertain. The germline V gene encodes CDR1 KGHSH and CDR2 LQKENI. V lost 1 base to trimming and J lost 1 base, with 4 bases between them. This CDR3 has 13 amino acids.

This chain links TRBV27 with TRBJ2-3; perhaps TRBD1 as D (5 bases). CDR3 size: 14 residues. CDR1 and CDR2 from the germline V gene are MNHEY and SMNVEV (reference sequence). Deletions cut 5 bases from V and 2 bases from J, with 11 bases between. CDR3 region: CASSTTGYTDTQYF. In nucleotides, the CDR3 is TGTGCCAGCAGTACAACAGGTTACACAGATACGCAGTATTTT.

As regards this clone: This probably arose from a read error, given a far larger clone one base away. Distinct nucleotide sequences in the sample also encode this CDR3. CDR3 protein: CASRAGGPFEQYF. CDR3 DNA: TGCGCTAGCCGGGCGGGAGGGCCTTTCGAGCAGTACTTC. This chain joins TRBV10-2 and TRBJ2-7; 9 bases are a match to TRBD2. Germline assignment: CDR1 WSHSY and CDR2 SAAADI. The CDR3 runs 13 residues.

Concerning this clone: Relative to the germline gene, one junction end is altered; a read error may explain this. Other DNA variants within this sample encode the same CDR3. This chain links TRBV6-5 with TRBJ2-2, with D maybe TRBD1 (7 bases). This CDR3 is 15 amino acids long. The V gene's germline CDR1 is MNHEY and CDR2 SVGAGI. The CDR3 coding sequence is TGTGCCAGCAGGGAGACAGGGAGGTTCACCGGGGAGCTGTTCTTT. Encoded protein: CASRETGRFTGELFF.

V is TRBV5-4 and J is TRBJ2-1, with 12 bases identical to TRBD2. This CDR3 has 16 residues. Germline-derived CDR1 and CDR2 are SGHNT and YYREEE (reference sequence). V was clipped by 5 bases and J by 5 bases; unmatched bases: 8. The CDR3 loop reads CASRPRLAGEDNEQFF. The CDR3 region has the DNA TGTGCCAGCAGGCCTCGACTAGCGGGAGAAGACAATGAGCAGTTCTTC.

As regards this clone: A far larger clone is off by one base, so a read error is likely. At the DNA level, this CDR3 is encoded by other sequences in the same sample as well. V is TRBV30 and J is TRBJ2-7; 7 positions agree with TRBD1. The CDR3 sequence is 12 residues long. CDR1 and CDR2 (germline): GTSNPN, SVGIG (reference sequence). CDR3 residues: CAWHNRGYEQYF. In DNA, the CDR3 is TGTGCATGGCATAACAGGGGCTACGAGCAGTACTTC.

As for this clone: A much larger clone lies one base from this, so it may be a read error. V is TRBV28 and J is TRBJ2-6; 10 positions agree with TRBD2. Germline V lookup: CDR1 MDHEN, CDR2 SYDVKM. The CDR3 consists of 16 residues. J lost 2 bases, V lost 6 bases, and 4 bases had no gene match. The CDR3 coding sequence is TGTGCCAGCAGGCTAGCGGGAGAGACTGGGGCCAACGTCCTGACTTTC. This translates into CASRLAGETGANVLTF.